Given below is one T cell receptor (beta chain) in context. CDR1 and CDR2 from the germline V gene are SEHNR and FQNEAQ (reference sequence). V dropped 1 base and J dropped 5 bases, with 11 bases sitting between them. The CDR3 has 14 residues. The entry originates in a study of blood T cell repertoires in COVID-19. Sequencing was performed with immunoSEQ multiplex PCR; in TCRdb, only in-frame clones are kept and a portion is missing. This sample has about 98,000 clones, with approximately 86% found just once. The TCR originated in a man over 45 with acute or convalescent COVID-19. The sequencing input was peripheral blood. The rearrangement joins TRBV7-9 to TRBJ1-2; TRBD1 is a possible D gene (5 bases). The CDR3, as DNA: TGTGCCAGCAGCTTAGGTGGGGCAGCTTATGGCTACACCTTC. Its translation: CASSLGGAAYGYTF.